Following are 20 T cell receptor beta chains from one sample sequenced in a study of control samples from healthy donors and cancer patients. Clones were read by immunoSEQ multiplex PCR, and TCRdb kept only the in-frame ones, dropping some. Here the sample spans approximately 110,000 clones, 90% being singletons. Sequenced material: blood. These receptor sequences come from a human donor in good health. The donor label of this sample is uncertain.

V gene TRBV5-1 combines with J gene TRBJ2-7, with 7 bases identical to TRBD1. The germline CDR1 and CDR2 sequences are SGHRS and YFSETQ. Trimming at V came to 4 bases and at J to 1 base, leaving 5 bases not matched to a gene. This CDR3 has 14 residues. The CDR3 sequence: CASSLKTGSYEQYF. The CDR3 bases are TGCGCCAGCAGCCTAAAGACAGGGTCCTACGAGCAGTACTTC.

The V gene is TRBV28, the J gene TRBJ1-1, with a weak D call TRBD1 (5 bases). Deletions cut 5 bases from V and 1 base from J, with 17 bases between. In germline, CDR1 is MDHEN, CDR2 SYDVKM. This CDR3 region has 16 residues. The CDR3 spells CASSPPGFIGNTEAFF. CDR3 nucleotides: TGTGCCAGCAGTCCCCCAGGGTTCATTGGGAACACTGAAGCTTTCTTT. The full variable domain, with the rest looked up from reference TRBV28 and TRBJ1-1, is DVKVTQSSRYLVKRTGEKVFLECVQDMDHENMFWYRQDPGLGLRLIYFSYDVKMKEKGDIPEGYSVSREKKERFSLILESASTNQTSMYLCASSPPGFIGNTEAFFGQGTRLTVV.

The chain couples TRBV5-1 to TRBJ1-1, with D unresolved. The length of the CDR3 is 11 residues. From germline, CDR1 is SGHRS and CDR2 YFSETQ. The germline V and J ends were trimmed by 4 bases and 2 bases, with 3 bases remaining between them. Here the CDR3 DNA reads TGCGCCAGCAGCCAAAACACTGAAGCTTTCTTT. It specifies CASSQNTEAFF. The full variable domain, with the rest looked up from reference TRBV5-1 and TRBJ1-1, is KAGVTQTPRYLIKTRGQQVTLSCSPISGHRSVSWYQQTPGQGLQFLFEYFSETQRNKGNFPGRFSGRQFSNSRSEMNVSTLELGDSALYLCASSQNTEAFFGQGTRLTVV.

For the CDR3, the DNA is TGTGCCACCAGTGACACAAACAGGGTTGGTGAGCAGTTCTTC. Amino acid sequence: CATSDTNRVGEQFF. The chain recombines TRBV24-1 with TRBJ2-1; D is perhaps TRBD1 (6 bases). The V end was cut by 4 bases, the J end by 9 bases, with 15 bases between. Per the germline V gene, CDR1 is KGHDR and CDR2 is SFDVKD. CDR3 size: 14 residues.

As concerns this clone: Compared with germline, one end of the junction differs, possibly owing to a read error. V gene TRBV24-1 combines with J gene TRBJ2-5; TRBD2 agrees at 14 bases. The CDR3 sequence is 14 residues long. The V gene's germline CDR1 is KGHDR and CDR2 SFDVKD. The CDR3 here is CATSDTGLAGAENF. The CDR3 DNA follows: TGTGCCACCAGTGATACGGGACTAGCGGGGGCCGAAAACTTC.

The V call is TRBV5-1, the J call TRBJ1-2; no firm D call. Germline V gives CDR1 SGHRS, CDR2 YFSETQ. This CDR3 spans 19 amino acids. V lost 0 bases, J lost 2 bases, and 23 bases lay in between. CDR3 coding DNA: TGCGCCAGCAGCTTGGCCTTGTCGGGGTCGGGGAGATGGAACTATGGCTACACCTTC. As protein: CASSLALSGSGRWNYGYTF.

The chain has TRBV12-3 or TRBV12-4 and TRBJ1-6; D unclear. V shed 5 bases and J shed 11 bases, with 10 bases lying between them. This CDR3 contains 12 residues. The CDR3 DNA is TGTGCCAGCAGTCAGACAAACCCACCCCTCCACTTT. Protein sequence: CASSQTNPPLHF.

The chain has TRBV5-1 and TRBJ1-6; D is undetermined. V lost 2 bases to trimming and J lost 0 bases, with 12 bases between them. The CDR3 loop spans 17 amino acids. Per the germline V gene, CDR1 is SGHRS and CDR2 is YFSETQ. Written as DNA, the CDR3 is TGCGCCAGCAGCTTCTCCACTATCGACTCCTATAATTCACCCCTCCACTTT. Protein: CASSFSTIDSYNSPLHF.

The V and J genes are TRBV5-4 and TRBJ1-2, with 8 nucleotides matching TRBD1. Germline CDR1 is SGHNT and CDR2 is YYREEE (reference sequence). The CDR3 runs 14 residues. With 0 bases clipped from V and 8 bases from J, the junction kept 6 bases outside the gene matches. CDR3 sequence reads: CASSLGQGARGYTF. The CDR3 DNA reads TGTGCCAGCAGCTTGGGCCAGGGGGCGAGGGGCTACACCTTC. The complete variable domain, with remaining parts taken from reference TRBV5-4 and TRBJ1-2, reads ETGVTQSPTHLIKTRGQQVTLRCSSQSGHNTVSWYQQALGQGPQFIFQYYREEENGRGNFPPRFSGLQFPNYSSELNVNALELDDSALYLCASSLGQGARGYTFGSGTRLTVV.

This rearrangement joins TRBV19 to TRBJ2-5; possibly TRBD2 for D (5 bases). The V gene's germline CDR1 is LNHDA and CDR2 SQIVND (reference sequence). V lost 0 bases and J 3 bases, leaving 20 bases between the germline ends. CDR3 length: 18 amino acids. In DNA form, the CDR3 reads TGTGCCAGTAGTATAGATCCCTACCAGGCGGGTTCGAAAGAGACCCAGTACTTC. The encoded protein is CASSIDPYQAGSKETQYF.

As DNA, the CDR3 is TGTGCCAGCAGTAGGCAGGGGAGTGGGACTTGGAACACTGAAGCTTTCTTT. Translation: CASSRQGSGTWNTEAFF. J is TRBJ1-1 and V is TRBV27; perhaps TRBD1 as D (6 bases). The CDR3 is 17 amino acids. Deletions cut 5 bases from V and 1 base from J, with 20 bases between. The germline gives CDR1 MNHEY, CDR2 SMNVEV (reference sequence).

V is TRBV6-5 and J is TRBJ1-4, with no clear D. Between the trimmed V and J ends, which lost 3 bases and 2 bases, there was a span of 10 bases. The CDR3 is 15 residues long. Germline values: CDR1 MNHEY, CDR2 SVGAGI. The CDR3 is CASSYRPGTNEKLFF. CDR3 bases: TGTGCCAGCAGTTATAGGCCCGGGACTAATGAAAAACTGTTTTTT.

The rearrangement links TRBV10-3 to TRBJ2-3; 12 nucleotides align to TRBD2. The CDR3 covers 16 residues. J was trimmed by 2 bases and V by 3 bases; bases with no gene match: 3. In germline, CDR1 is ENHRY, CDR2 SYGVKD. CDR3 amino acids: CAISEGTSGHTDTQYF. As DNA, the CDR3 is TGTGCCATCAGTGAAGGGACTAGCGGGCACACAGATACGCAGTATTTT.

Here the CDR3 reads CASSLFPFPTSGVGTDTQYF. CDR3 nucleotide sequence: TGCGCCAGCAGCTTGTTTCCCTTCCCGACTAGCGGGGTTGGCACAGATACGCAGTATTTT. The rearrangement links TRBV5-1 to TRBJ2-3, with 11 bases identical to TRBD2. V lost 1 base to trimming and J lost 1 base; unmatched junction nucleotides: 14. Germline CDR1 is SGHRS and CDR2 is YFSETQ. The CDR3 has 20 amino acids.

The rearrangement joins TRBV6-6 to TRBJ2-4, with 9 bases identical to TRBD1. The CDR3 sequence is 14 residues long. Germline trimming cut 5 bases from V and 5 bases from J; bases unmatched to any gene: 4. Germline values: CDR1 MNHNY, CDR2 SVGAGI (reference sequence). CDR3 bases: TGTGCCAGCAGTCGACAGGGGGAGCAAAACATTCAGTACTTC. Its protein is CASSRQGEQNIQYF.

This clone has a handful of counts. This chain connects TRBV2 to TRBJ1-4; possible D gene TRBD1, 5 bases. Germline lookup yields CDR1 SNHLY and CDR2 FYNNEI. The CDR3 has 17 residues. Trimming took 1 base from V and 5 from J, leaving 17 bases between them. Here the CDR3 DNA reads TGTGCCAGCAGTGAAGTAAAGTCAGGGCCGGGGAATGAAAAACTGTTTTTT. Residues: CASSEVKSGPGNEKLFF.

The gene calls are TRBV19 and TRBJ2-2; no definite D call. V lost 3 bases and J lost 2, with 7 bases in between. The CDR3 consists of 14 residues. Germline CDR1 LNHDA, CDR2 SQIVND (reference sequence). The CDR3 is CASSIKPNTGELFF. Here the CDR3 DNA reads TGTGCCAGTAGTATCAAGCCTAACACCGGGGAGCTGTTTTTT.

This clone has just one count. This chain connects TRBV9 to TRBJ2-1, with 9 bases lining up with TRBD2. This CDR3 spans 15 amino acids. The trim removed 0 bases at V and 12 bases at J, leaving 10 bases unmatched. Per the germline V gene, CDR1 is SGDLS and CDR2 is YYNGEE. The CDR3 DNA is TGTGCCAGCAGCGTAGACGGGGGCGGGGGGGGTGGGCAGTTCTTC. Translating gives CASSVDGGGGGGQFF.

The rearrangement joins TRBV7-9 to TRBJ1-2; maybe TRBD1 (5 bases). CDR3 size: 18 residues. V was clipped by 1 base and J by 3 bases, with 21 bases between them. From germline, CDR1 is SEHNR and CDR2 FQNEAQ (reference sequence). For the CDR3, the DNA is TGTGCCAGCAGCTTAGAGGGGCCTCCGGGAAGTCTGGACTATGGCTACACCTTC. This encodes CASSLEGPPGSLDYGYTF.

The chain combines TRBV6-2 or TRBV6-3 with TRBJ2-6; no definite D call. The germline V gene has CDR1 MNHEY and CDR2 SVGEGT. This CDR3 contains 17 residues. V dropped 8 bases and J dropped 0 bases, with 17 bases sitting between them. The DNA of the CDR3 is TGTGCCAGCGGCCTCCCAAATCGGAGCTCTGGGGCCAACGTCCTGACTTTC. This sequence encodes CASGLPNRSSGANVLTF.